The clone carrying this T cell receptor (beta chain) was observed a handful of times. This entry comes from a study of STAT5B mutations in CD4+ large granular lymphocyte leukemia. Produced via immunoSEQ multiplex PCR; TCRdb's table is partial and in-frame only. The table has about 34,000 clones, around 88% seen once. With 4 bases removed from V and 3 bases from J, the gap between germline ends came to 15 bases. The CDR3 runs to 15 residues. In germline, CDR1 is LNHDA, CDR2 SQIVND (reference sequence). This sequence joins TRBV19 and TRBJ1-2, with D possibly TRBD1 on 5 matching bases. The clonotype comes from a human donor in good health. The sequenced sample was CD4+ T cells from blood buffy coats. CDR3: CASSKGLLRDYGYTF. CDR3 DNA: TGTGCCAGTAGTAAGGGACTTCTTCGCGACTATGGCTACACCTTC.